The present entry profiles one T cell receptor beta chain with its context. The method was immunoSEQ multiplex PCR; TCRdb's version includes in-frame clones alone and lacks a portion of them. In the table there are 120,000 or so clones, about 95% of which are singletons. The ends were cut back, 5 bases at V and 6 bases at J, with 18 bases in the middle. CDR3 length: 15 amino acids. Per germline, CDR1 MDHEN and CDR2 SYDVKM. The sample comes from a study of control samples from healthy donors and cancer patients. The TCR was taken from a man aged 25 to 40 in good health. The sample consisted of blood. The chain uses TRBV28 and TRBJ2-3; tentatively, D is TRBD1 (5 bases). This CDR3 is CASSPLGPRADTQYF. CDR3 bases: TGTGCCAGCAGTCCCCTGGGGCCTAGGGCCGATACGCAGTATTTT. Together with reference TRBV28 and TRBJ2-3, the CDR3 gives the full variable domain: DVKVTQSSRYLVKRTGEKVFLECVQDMDHENMFWYRQDPGLGLRLIYFSYDVKMKEKGDIPEGYSVSREKKERFSLILESASTNQTSMYLCASSPLGPRADTQYFGPGTRLTVL.